What follows describes a single T cell receptor (beta chain). Seattle patients were enrolled while actively infected and followed longitudinally. This record comes from a study of blood T cell repertoires in COVID-19. As for the study in general: Sources were T cells, B-cell-depleted T cells, or PBMCs; the material itself was cDNA or gDNA.

Per germline, CDR1 SNHLY and CDR2 FYNNEI. Losses at the gene ends were 6 bases for V and 3 bases for J; bases not matched to a gene: 2. This CDR3 is 12 amino acids long. Per the original data handling: For nucleated cells, counts were estimated from reference gene primer amplification. Sequencing was performed with immunoSEQ multiplex PCR; in TCRdb, only in-frame clones are kept and a portion is missing. The V and J calls and clone size come from that table; D and trimming were worked out from the DNA. The table shows fewer than 350,000 clones, with 85% to 90% occurring only once. The TCR originated in a young woman with COVID-19, enrolled during active disease. The chain couples TRBV2 to TRBJ2-7; 7 bases line up with TRBD1. The sequencing input was peripheral blood. CDR3 loop: CASSGTVYEQYF. The CDR3 nucleotides read TGTGCCAGCAGCGGGACAGTCTACGAGCAGTACTTC. The full variable domain, rest sourced from reference TRBV2 and TRBJ2-7, is EPEVTQTPSHQVTQMGQEVILRCVPISNHLYFYWYRQILGQKVEFLVSFYNNEISEKSEIFDDQFSVERPDGSNFTLKIRSTKLEDSAMYFCASSGTVYEQYFGPGTRLTVT.